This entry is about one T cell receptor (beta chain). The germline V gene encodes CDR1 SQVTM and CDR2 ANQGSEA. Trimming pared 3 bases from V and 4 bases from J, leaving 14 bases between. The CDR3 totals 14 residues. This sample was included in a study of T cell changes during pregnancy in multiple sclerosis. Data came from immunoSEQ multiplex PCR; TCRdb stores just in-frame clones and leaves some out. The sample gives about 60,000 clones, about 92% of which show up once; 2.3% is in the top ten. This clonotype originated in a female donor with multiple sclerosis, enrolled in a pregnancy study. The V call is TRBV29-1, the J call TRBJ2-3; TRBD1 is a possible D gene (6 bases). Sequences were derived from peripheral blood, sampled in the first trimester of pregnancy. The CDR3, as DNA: TGCAGCGTTGATCCAGGGGCAAAGGCAGATACGCAGTATTTT. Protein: CSVDPGAKADTQYF.